Presented here are 26 T cell receptor beta chains from one specimen sequenced in a study of blood T cell repertoires in COVID-19. Profiled with immunoSEQ multiplex PCR; TCRdb holds only in-frame clones, not every one. The sample carries 150,000 to 200,000 clones, more than 75% recorded once. The sequenced material came from peripheral blood. All receptors come from a man aged 18 to 30 with active or convalescent COVID-19.

The CDR3, as DNA: TGCGCCAGCAGGGTTAGAAAGCGGGGGGGCCCTAGCACAGATACGCAGTATTTT. Protein product: CASRVRKRGGPSTDTQYF. This sequence joins TRBV23-1 and TRBJ2-3; 10 bases fit TRBD2. TRBV23-1 is filed as an ORF, its function uncertain. The CDR3 runs to 18 residues. With V trimmed by 6 bases and J by 0 bases, 12 bases remained unmatched.

This chain links TRBV19 with TRBJ2-7; 7 positions agree with TRBD1. The length of the CDR3 is 14 residues. Germline CDR1 and CDR2: LNHDA and SQIVND (reference sequence). The J segment lost 2 bases and the V segment lost 5 bases, leaving 6 bases of the junction unmatched. The CDR3 bases are TGTGCCAGTAGTCAAACAGGGGTAACCTACGAGCAGTACTTC. Translated: CASSQTGVTYEQYF.

This CDR3 reads CASSQVREAEAFF. CDR3 nucleotides: TGTGCCAGCAGCCAAGTGAGGGAGGCTGAAGCTTTCTTT. V gene TRBV14 combines with J gene TRBJ1-1; no clear D. V shed 1 base and J shed 6 bases, with 9 bases lying between them. The germline V gene encodes CDR1 SGHDN and CDR2 FVKESK. The CDR3 is made up of 13 amino acids.

This clone was counted only a few times. J is TRBJ1-4 and V is TRBV9; 8 bases line up with TRBD1. V lost 4 bases to trimming and J lost 8 bases; unmatched junction nucleotides: 4. The CDR3 contains 13 residues. Germline CDR1 reads SGDLS; CDR2 reads YYNGEE. CDR3: CASSSGTGEKLFF. CDR3 coding DNA: TGTGCCAGCAGCTCCGGGACAGGCGAAAAACTGTTTTTT.

The V and J genes are TRBV5-1 and TRBJ2-5; 7 positions match TRBD1. Germline V gene lookup returns CDR1 SGHRS and CDR2 YFSETQ. The CDR3 runs 14 residues. V shed 4 bases, J shed 1 base, and the junction held 4 bases outside the gene matches. The CDR3 DNA reads TGCGCCAGCAGCATTAGGGACAGCCAAGAGACCCAGTACTTC. This encodes CASSIRDSQETQYF.

The V gene is TRBV25-1, the J gene TRBJ1-6; D call uncertain. V gave up 2 bases and J gave up 8 bases, with 10 bases separating them. This CDR3 has 14 residues. The V gene's germline CDR1 is MGHDK and CDR2 SYGVNS. The DNA for the CDR3 is TGTGCCAGCAGTGAACGGCAGCGGGATTCACCCCTCCACTTT. The encoded protein is CASSERQRDSPLHF.

The V and J genes are TRBV24-1 and TRBJ2-5; D might be TRBD2 (6 bases). The CDR3 loop spans 12 amino acids. Trimming took off 9 bases at V and 5 bases at J, with 12 bases between the two ends. The V gene's germline CDR1 is KGHDR and CDR2 SFDVKD. CDR3 DNA: TGTGCCACCTCTTCCGGGACTGAGACCCAGTACTTC. Protein sequence: CATSSGTETQYF.

V usage is TRBV7-8 and J usage is TRBJ1-5; 9 bases map to TRBD1. CDR1 SGHVS and CDR2 FQNEAQ come from the germline V gene. V was clipped by 5 bases and J by 1 base; unmatched bases: 9. CDR3 length equals 17 residues. DNA of the CDR3: TGTGCCAGCAGCCCCATGACAGGGGGAGGGAGCAATCAGCCCCAGCATTTT. It encodes CASSPMTGGGSNQPQHF.

This chain links TRBV5-1 with TRBJ2-6; no firm D call. This CDR3 region has 15 residues. The V end lost 2 bases, the J end lost 0 bases, and 6 bases lay between the germline ends. CDR1 is SGHRS, CDR2 YFSETQ, per germline. CDR3 amino acids: CASSFPVSGANVLTF. CDR3 bases: TGCGCCAGCAGCTTCCCGGTCTCTGGGGCCAACGTCCTGACTTTC.

CDR3 sequence: CASSYGGNQETQYF. The DNA for the CDR3 is TGTGCCAGCAGTTACGGGGGGAACCAAGAGACCCAGTACTTC. The gene calls are TRBV6-2 or TRBV6-3 and TRBJ2-5; D may be TRBD2 (6 bases). V lost 2 bases and J lost 0, with 7 bases in between. The CDR3 is 14 residues long. From germline, CDR1 is MNHEY and CDR2 SVGEGT.

The chain employs TRBV28 and TRBJ1-4; 8 bases match TRBD1. Trimming at V came to 10 bases and at J to 2 bases, leaving 3 bases not matched to a gene. The CDR3 is made up of 13 amino acids. Germline V gives CDR1 MDHEN, CDR2 SYDVKM. CDR3 protein: CATRQGTNEKLFF. In DNA, the CDR3 is TGTGCCACCCGACAGGGGACTAATGAAAAACTGTTTTTT.

This clone appeared once. The chain joins TRBV29-1 to TRBJ2-3; D remains unclear. This CDR3 is built from 16 residues. The germline V and J ends were trimmed by 1 base and 0 bases, with 14 bases remaining between them. The germline V gene encodes CDR1 SQVTM and CDR2 ANQGSEA. The CDR3 loop is CSVEGNTVPSTDTQYF. Here the CDR3 DNA reads TGCAGCGTTGAAGGTAATACAGTCCCTAGCACAGATACGCAGTATTTT.

V and J are TRBV24-1 and TRBJ2-3; weak D call: TRBD2 (5 bases). Trimming cost V 9 bases and J 3 bases, with 15 bases left between them. Per the germline V gene, CDR1 is KGHDR and CDR2 is SFDVKD. CDR3 size: 14 residues. The CDR3 sequence is CATGRAAETDTQYF. CDR3 nucleotides: TGTGCCACCGGAAGGGCAGCGGAGACAGATACGCAGTATTTT.

This chain uses TRBV7-9 with TRBJ1-1, with 7 bases that match TRBD1. Germline assignment: CDR1 SEHNR and CDR2 FQNEAQ (reference sequence). This CDR3 contains 15 residues. Trimming cost V 4 bases and J 1 base; bases outside gene matches: 6. The CDR3 nucleotides are TGTGCCAGCAGCTCAGGGGGACAACCGAACACTGAAGCTTTCTTT. It yields the protein CASSSGGQPNTEAFF.

The V and J genes are TRBV27 and TRBJ1-2; unclear D gene. The V and J ends lost 2 bases and 3 bases respectively, with 10 bases between them. This CDR3 is 14 amino acids long. Germline V gives CDR1 MNHEY, CDR2 SMNVEV (reference sequence). In nucleotides, the CDR3 is TGTGCCAGCAGTTTAAAGCCGGGGTACTATGGCTACACCTTC. Amino acid sequence: CASSLKPGYYGYTF.

The CDR3 DNA reads TGTGCCAGCAGCTCAGAAGACAGTTTCTTTGAGGCAGATACGCAGTATTTT. Translation: CASSSEDSFFEADTQYF. The gene calls are TRBV14 and TRBJ2-3; D perhaps matches TRBD1 (5 bases). The CDR3 extends over 17 amino acids. Trimming left V 5 bases short and J 4 bases short, with 22 bases between. Per germline, CDR1 SGHDN and CDR2 FVKESK.

The chain carries TRBV27 and TRBJ2-3, with D maybe TRBD2 (6 bases). The V end was cut by 6 bases, the J end by 2 bases, with 15 bases between. The CDR3 totals 15 residues. Germline assignment: CDR1 MNHEY and CDR2 SMNVEV (reference sequence). CDR3 amino acids: CASSTGLLLTDTQYF. Here the CDR3 DNA reads TGTGCCAGCAGCACGGGACTTCTTCTCACAGATACGCAGTATTTT.

The genes are TRBV3-1 (or the pseudogene TRBV3-2) and TRBJ2-1; 9 bases match TRBD2. The V and J ends lost 4 bases and 8 bases, in that order; junction bases with no gene match: 6. Germline lookup yields CDR1 LGHDT and CDR2 YNNKEL (reference sequence). The CDR3 totals 14 residues. The CDR3 region is CASSLSSGSYEQFF. CDR3 nucleotide sequence: TGTGCCAGCAGCCTGAGTAGCGGGAGCTATGAGCAGTTCTTC.

This rearrangement joins TRBV6-5 to TRBJ1-1; 8 bases agree with TRBD1. V was clipped by 4 bases and J by 0 bases; unmatched bases: 1. The CDR3 extends over 14 amino acids. Germline V gives CDR1 MNHEY, CDR2 SVGAGI. The CDR3 coding sequence is TGTGCCAGCAGTTGGGACAGGATGAACACTGAAGCTTTCTTT. Its translation is CASSWDRMNTEAFF.

The CDR3 loop is CASSLGENYGYTF. In DNA form, the CDR3 reads TGTGCCAGCAGCTTAGGGGAGAACTATGGCTACACCTTC. The chain recombines TRBV11-2 with TRBJ1-2; D call uncertain. V was cut by 1 base and J by 2 bases, with 5 bases left in between. The CDR3 has 13 residues. The germline gives CDR1 SGHAT, CDR2 FQNNGV. The full variable domain, its missing parts supplied by reference TRBV11-2 and TRBJ1-2, is EAGVAQSPRYKIIEKRQSVAFWCNPISGHATLYWYQQILGQGPKLLIQFQNNGVVDDSQLPKDRFSAERLKGVDSTLKIQPAKLEDSAVYLCASSLGENYGYTFGSGTRLTVV.

This sequence joins TRBV7-8 and TRBJ1-5; 9 bases match TRBD1. Per the germline V gene, CDR1 is SGHVS and CDR2 is FQNEAQ. After removal of 8 bases from V and 2 bases from J, the junction contained 7 bases not matched to a gene. The CDR3 runs 15 residues. CDR3: CASSRDRVGNQPQHF. CDR3 bases: TGTGCCAGCTCCCGGGACAGGGTCGGCAATCAGCCCCAGCATTTT.

The chain uses TRBV9 and TRBJ1-1; D gene ambiguous. Germline V gene lookup returns CDR1 SGDLS and CDR2 YYNGEE. The length of the CDR3 is 14 residues. Trimming pared 7 bases from V and 0 bases from J, leaving 13 bases between. Here the CDR3 reads CASGNRLMNTEAFF. The CDR3 DNA reads as TGTGCCAGCGGTAATAGACTTATGAACACTGAAGCTTTCTTT.

The chain uses TRBV28 and TRBJ1-5, with no clear D. V was shortened by 5 bases and J by 9 bases, with 11 bases between the two germline ends. Germline V gives CDR1 MDHEN, CDR2 SYDVKM. This CDR3 has 12 residues. CDR3 loop: CASSREFGPQHF. The CDR3 DNA is TGTGCCAGCAGTAGGGAGTTTGGGCCCCAGCATTTT.

The chain combines TRBV7-3 with TRBJ1-5, with D maybe TRBD1 (5 bases). The V gene's germline CDR1 is SGHTA and CDR2 FQGTGA. The CDR3 has 15 amino acids. Trimming shortened V by 1 base and J by 2 bases, and 9 bases separated the two germline ends. The CDR3 DNA reads as TGTGCCAGCAGCTTAATACAGGCCGGCAATCAGCCCCAGCATTTT. Protein sequence: CASSLIQAGNQPQHF.

The chain employs TRBV3-1 (or the pseudogene TRBV3-2) and TRBJ1-6; 8 bases fit TRBD1. Germline-derived CDR1 and CDR2 are LGHDT and YNNKEL (reference sequence). V trimming: 2 bases; J trimming: 7 bases; junction bases outside the gene matches: 7. This CDR3 spans 16 amino acids. The CDR3 sequence is CASSQNPDRANSPLHF. The CDR3 bases are TGTGCCAGCAGCCAAAACCCGGACAGGGCAAATTCACCCCTCCACTTT.

This chain connects TRBV5-1 to TRBJ1-1; a weak D match, TRBD1 (5 bases). Germline V CDR1 and CDR2: SGHRS, YFSETQ. V lost 0 bases and J lost 1, with 7 bases in between. This CDR3 is built from 14 residues. Here the CDR3 reads CASSLDGQNTEAFF. The CDR3 DNA follows: TGCGCCAGCAGCTTGGACGGACAGAACACTGAAGCTTTCTTT.